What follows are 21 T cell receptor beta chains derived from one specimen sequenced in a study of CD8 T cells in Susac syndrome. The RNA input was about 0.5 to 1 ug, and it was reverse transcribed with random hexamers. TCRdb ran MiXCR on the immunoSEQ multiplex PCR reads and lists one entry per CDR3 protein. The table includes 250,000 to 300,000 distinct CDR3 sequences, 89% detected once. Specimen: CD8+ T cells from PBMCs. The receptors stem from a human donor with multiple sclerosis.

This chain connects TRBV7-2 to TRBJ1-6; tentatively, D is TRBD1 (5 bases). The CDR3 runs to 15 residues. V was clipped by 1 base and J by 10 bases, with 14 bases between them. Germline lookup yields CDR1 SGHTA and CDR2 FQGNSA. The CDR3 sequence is CASSLVDSRGSPLHF. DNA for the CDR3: TGTGCCAGCAGCTTAGTCGACTCCCGGGGGTCACCCCTCCACTTT.

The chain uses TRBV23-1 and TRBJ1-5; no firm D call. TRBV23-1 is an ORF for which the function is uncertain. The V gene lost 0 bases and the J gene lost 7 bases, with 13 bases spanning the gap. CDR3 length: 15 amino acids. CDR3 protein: CASSQSVSGSQPQHF. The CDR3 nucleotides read TGCGCCAGCAGTCAATCGGTGTCTGGCAGCCAGCCCCAGCATTTT.

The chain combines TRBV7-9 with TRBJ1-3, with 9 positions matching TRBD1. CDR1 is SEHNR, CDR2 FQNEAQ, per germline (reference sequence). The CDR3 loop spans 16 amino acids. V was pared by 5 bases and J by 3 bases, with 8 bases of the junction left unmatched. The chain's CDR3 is CASSLRQGESGNTIYF. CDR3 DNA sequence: TGTGCCAGCAGCCTACGACAGGGGGAAAGTGGAAACACCATATATTTT.

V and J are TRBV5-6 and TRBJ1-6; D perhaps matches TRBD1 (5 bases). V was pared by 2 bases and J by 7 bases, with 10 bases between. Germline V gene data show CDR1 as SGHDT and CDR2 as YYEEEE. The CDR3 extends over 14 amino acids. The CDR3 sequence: CASSFGTPNSPLHF. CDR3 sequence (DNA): TGTGCCAGCAGCTTTGGGACGCCGAATTCACCCCTCCACTTT.

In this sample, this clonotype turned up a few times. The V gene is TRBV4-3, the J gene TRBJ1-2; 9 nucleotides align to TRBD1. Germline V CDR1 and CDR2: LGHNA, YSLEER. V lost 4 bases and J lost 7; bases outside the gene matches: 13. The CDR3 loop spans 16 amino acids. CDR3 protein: CASSPHTGGAYSGYTF. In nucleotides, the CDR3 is TGCGCCAGCAGCCCACACACAGGGGGCGCTTATTCTGGCTACACCTTC.

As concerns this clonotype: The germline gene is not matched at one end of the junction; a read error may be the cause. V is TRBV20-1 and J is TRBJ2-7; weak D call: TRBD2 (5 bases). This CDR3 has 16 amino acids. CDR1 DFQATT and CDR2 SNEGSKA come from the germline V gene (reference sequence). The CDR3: CSAPNIGRATSDEQYF. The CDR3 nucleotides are TGCAGTGCTCCCAACATTGGGCGGGCGACCTCCGACGAGCAGTACTTC.

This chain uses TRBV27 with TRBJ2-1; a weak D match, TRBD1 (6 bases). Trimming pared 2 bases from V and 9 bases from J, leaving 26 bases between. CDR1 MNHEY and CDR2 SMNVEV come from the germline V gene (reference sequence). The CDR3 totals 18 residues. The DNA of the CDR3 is TGTGCCAGCAGTTTAATCGGATTCGGACAGCGGCATGGCGTTGAGCAGTTCTTC. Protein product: CASSLIGFGQRHGVEQFF.

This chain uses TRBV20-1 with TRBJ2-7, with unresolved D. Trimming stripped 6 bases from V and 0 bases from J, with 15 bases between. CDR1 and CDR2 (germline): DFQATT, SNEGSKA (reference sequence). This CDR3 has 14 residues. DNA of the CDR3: TGCAGTGCCCGACACCACTTGATCTCCTACGAGCAGTACTTC. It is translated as CSARHHLISYEQYF.

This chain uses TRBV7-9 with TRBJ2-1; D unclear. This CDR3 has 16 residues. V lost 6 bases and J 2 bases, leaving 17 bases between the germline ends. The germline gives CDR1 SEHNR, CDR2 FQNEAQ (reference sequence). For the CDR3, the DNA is TGTGCCAGCAGGGGAACCAGTTGGTATACCTACAATGAGCAGTTCTTC. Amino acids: CASRGTSWYTYNEQFF.

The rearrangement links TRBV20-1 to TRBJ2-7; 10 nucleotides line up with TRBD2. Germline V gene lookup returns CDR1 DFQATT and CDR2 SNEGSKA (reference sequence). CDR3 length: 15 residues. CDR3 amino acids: CSVRALAGDVYEQYF. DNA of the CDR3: TGCAGCGTTAGAGCGCTAGCGGGAGACGTCTACGAGCAGTACTTC.

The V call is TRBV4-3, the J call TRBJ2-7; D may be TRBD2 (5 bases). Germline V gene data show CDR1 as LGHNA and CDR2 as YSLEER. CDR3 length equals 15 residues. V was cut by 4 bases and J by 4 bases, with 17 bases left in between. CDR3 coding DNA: TGCGCCAGCAGCCCAAACTATGAACTAGTTTACGAGCAGTACTTC. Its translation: CASSPNYELVYEQYF.

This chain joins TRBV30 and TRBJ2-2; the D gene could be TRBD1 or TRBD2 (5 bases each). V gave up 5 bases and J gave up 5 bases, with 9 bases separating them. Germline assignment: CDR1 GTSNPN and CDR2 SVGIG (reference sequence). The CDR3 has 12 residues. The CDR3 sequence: CAWGDLTGELFF. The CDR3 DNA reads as TGTGCCTGGGGGGACCTTACCGGGGAGCTGTTTTTT.

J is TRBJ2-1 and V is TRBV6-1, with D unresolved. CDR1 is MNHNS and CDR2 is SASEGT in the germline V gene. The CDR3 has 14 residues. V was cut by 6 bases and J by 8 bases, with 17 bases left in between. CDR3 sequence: CASRHGLLIHEQFF. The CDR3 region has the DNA TGTGCCAGCAGGCACGGTCTCCTAATCCATGAGCAGTTCTTC.

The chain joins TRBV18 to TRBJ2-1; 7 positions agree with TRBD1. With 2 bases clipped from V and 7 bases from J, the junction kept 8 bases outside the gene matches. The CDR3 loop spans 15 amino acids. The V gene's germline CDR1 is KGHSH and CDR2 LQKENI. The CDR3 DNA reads TGTGCCAGCTCACCATCTTCAGGACAGGATAATGAGCAGTTCTTC. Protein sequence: CASSPSSGQDNEQFF.

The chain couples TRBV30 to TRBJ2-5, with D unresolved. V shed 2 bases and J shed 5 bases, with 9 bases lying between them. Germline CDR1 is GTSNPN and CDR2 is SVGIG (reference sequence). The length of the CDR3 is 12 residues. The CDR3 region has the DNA TGTGCCTGGAGTCTGTTTGGGGAGACCCAGTACTTC. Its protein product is CAWSLFGETQYF.

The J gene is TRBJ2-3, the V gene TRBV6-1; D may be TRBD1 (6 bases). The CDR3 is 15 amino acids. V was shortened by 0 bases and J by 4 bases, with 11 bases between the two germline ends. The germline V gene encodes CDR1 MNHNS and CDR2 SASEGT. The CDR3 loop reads CASSEANRVADTQYF. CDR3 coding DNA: TGTGCCAGCAGTGAAGCCAACAGGGTCGCAGATACGCAGTATTTT.

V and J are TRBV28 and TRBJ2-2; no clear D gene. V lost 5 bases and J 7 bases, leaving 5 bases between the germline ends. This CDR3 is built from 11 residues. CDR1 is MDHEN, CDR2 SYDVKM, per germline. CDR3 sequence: CASSRNGELFF. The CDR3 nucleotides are TGTGCCAGCAGTCGGAACGGGGAGCTGTTTTTT.

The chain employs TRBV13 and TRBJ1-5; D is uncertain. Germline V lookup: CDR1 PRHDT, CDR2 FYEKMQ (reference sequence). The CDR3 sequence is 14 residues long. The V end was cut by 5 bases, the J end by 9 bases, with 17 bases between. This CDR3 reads CASSHSNRGSPQHF. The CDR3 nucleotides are TGTGCCAGCAGCCATTCTAACCGGGGTTCGCCCCAGCATTTT.

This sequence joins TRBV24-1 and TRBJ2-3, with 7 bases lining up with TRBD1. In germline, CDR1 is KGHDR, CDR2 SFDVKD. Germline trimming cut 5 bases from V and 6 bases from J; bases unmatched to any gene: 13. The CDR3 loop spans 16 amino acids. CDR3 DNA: TGTGCCACCAGTGGCCCGGGACAGCTAGTCGCGGATACGCAGTATTTT. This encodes CATSGPGQLVADTQYF.

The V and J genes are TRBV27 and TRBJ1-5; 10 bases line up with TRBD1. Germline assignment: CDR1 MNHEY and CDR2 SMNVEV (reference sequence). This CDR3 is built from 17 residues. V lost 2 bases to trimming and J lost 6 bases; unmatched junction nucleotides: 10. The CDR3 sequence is CASSLGRDRGLFQPQHF. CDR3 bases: TGTGCCAGCAGTTTAGGCCGTGACAGGGGGCTTTTTCAGCCCCAGCATTTT.

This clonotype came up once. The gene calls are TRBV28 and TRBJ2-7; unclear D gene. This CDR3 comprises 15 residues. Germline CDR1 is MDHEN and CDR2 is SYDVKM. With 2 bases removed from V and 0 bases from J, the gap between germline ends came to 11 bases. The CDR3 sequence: CASSLQTLSSYEQYF. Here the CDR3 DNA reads TGTGCCAGCAGTTTACAGACGCTTAGCTCCTACGAGCAGTACTTC.